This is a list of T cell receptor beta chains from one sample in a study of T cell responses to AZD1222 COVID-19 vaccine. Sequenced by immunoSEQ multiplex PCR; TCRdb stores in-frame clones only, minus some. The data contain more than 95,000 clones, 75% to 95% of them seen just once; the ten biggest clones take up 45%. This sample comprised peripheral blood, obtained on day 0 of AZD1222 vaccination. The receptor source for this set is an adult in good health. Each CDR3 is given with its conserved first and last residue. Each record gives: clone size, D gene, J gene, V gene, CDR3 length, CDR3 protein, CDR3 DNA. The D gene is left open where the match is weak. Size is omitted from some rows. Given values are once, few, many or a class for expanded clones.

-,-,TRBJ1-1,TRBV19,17,CASSSSFGGHLNTEAFF,TGTGCCAGTAGTAGTTCCTTTGGGGGCCACCTGAACACTGAAGCTTTCTTT
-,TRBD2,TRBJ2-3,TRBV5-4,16,CASSLAAGGGTDTQYF,TGTGCCAGCAGCTTGGCCGCGGGAGGAGGCACAGATACGCAGTATTTT
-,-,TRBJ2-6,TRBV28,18,CASSLQGYGSSGANVLTF,TGTGCCAGCAGTTTACAGGGTTACGGTTCCTCTGGGGCCAACGTCCTGACTTTC
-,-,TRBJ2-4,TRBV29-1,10,CSVVGDIQYF,TGCAGCGTAGTTGGGGACATTCAGTACTTC
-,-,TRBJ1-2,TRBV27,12,CATKNNNYGYTF,TGTGCCACCAAGAACAATAACTATGGCTACACCTTC
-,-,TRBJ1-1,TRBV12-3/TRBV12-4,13,CASSLGRLTEAFF,TGTGCCAGCAGTTTGGGACGGCTCACTGAAGCTTTCTTT
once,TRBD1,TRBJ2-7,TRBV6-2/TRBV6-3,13,CASSWDRTHEQYF,TGTGCCAGCAGCTGGGACAGGACCCACGAGCAGTACTTC
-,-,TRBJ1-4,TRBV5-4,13,CASSLVGNEKLFF,TGTGCCAGCAGCTTGGTTGGGAATGAAAAACTGTTTTTT
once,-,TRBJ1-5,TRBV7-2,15,CASSLMALKGQPQHF,TGTGCCAGCAGCTTAATGGCGCTTAAGGGGCAGCCCCAGCATTTT
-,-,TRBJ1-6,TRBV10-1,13,CASSPGYNSPLHF,TGCGCCAGCAGCCCGGGATATAATTCACCCCTCCACTTT
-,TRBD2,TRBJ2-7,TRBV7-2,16,CASSLGTSGSFYEQYF,TGTGCCAGCAGCCTCGGGACTAGCGGGAGTTTCTACGAGCAGTACTTC
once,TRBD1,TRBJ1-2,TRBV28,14,CASSWGGQGAGYTF,TGTGCCAGCAGTTGGGGTGGTCAGGGGGCAGGCTACACCTTC
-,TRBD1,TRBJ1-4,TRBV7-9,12,CASGTGDEKLFF,TGTGCCAGCGGGACAGGGGATGAAAAACTGTTTTTT
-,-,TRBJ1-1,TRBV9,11,CASSGGSEAFF,TGTGCCAGCAGCGGAGGCAGTGAAGCTTTCTTT
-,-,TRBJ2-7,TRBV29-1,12,CSVEISLGEQYF,TGCAGCGTTGAAATTAGTTTGGGCGAGCAGTACTTC
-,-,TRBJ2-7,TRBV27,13,CASSFHQTAEQYF,TGTGCCAGCAGTTTTCATCAGACCGCCGAGCAGTACTTC
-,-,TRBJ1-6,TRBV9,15,CASSVGGRDNSPLHF,TGTGCCAGCAGCGTAGGAGGCAGGGATAATTCACCCCTCCACTTT
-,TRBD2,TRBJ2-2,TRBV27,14,CATRLAGNTGELFF,TGTGCCACCAGACTAGCGGGGAACACCGGGGAGCTGTTTTTT
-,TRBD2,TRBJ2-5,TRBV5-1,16,CASSLPRLADQETQYF,TGCGCCAGCAGCCTCCCGAGACTAGCTGATCAAGAGACCCAGTACTTC
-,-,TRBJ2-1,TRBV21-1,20,CASTKPYRLAGGNSYNEQFF,TGTGCCAGCACCAAACCCTACAGACTAGCGGGAGGCAACTCCTACAATGAGCAGTTCTTC
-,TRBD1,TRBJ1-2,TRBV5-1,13,CASSWGQGNGYTF,TGCGCCAGCAGCTGGGGACAGGGGAATGGCTACACCTTC
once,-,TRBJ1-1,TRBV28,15,CASNPAGHWATEAFF,TGTGCCAGCAACCCGGCGGGACACTGGGCCACTGAAGCTTTCTTT
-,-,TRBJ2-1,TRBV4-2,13,CASSREAYNEQFF,TGTGCCAGCAGCCGGGAGGCCTACAATGAGCAGTTCTTC
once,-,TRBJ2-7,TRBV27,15,CASSLQASLGDEQYF,TGTGCCAGCAGTTTACAGGCTTCCCTTGGTGACGAGCAGTACTTC
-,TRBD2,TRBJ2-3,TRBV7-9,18,CASSSPGLAGGSTDTQYF,TGTGCCAGCAGCTCCCCGGGACTAGCGGGCGGTAGCACAGATACGCAGTATTTT
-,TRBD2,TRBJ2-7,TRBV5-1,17,CASSLAGTSGSDLGQYF,TGCGCCAGCAGTCTCGCCGGGACTAGCGGGAGTGACCTGGGGCAGTACTTC
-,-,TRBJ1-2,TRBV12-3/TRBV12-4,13,CASSLGAGEGYTF,TGTGCCAGCAGTTTAGGGGCAGGGGAAGGCTACACCTTC
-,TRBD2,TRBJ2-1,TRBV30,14,CAWTWRETYNEQFF,TGTGCCTGGACCTGGCGGGAGACCTACAATGAGCAGTTCTTC
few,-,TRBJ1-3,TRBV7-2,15,CASSFDTRSGNTIYF,TGTGCCAGCAGCTTCGACACCCGCTCTGGAAACACCATATATTTT
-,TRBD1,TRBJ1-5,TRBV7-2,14,CASSFTGVNQPQHF,TGTGCCAGCAGCTTTACAGGGGTTAATCAGCCCCAGCATTTT
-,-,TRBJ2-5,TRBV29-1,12,CSGGTSQETQYF,TGCAGCGGAGGGACGAGCCAAGAGACCCAGTACTTC
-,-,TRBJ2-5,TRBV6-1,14,CASSEVSSSETQYF,TGTGCCAGCAGTGAAGTTAGTAGCTCAGAGACCCAGTACTTC
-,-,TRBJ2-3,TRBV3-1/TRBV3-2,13,CASVTQGTDTQYF,TGTGCCAGCGTAACACAGGGAACAGATACGCAGTATTTT